The rows below give T cell receptor beta chains drawn from one sample of a study of CD8+ T cells in alopecia areata. Sequencing used immunoSEQ multiplex PCR; TCRdb keeps in-frame clones, though not all of them. The repertoire has 110,000 to 150,000 clones, roughly 61% of them found once; the top ten carry roughly 6.5%. The sample here was CD4+ T cells sorted from blood, taken at week 0. The receptor source for this set is a human donor with alopecia areata. The CDR3 runs from the conserved cysteine through the conserved F or W. A D gene is named only where the DNA matches it firmly. Rows may omit the clone size; those that give it use once, few, many or a size class.

abundance	j_gene	v_gene	d_gene	CDR3aa	CDR3nt
.	TRBJ2-3	TRBV30	TRBD2	CAWRDLAGSADTQYF	TGTGCCTGGAGGGACCTAGCGGGGTCTGCAGATACGCAGTATTTT
.	TRBJ2-3	TRBV4-1	TRBD2	CASSQDFGGADTQYF	TGCGCCAGCAGCCAAGATTTCGGGGGGGCAGATACGCAGTATTTT
.	TRBJ2-7	TRBV2	.	CASIAGWGTYEQYF	TGTGCCAGCATCGCGGGGTGGGGGACCTACGAGCAGTACTTC
.	TRBJ1-1	TRBV19	.	CASSIGGRRVTEAFF	TGTGCCAGTAGTATCGGCGGTCGCCGGGTGACTGAAGCTTTCTTT
.	TRBJ2-5	TRBV7-2	.	CASSLGNDQETQYF	TGTGCCAGCAGCTTAGGAAACGATCAAGAGACCCAGTACTTC
.	TRBJ2-7	TRBV6-6	.	CASRPGTGGEQYF	TGTGCCAGCAGACCAGGAACCGGTGGAGAGCAGTACTTC
.	TRBJ1-5	TRBV30	.	CAWEKGGNQPQHF	TGTGCCTGGGAGAAGGGGGGCAATCAGCCCCAGCATTTT
.	TRBJ1-2	TRBV2	.	CASSRDNYGYTF	TGTGCCAGCAGCCGGGACAACTATGGCTACACCTTC
.	TRBJ2-7	TRBV7-8	TRBD1	CASSLESGGAYEQYF	TGTGCCAGCAGCTTAGAGTCAGGGGGCGCTTACGAGCAGTACTTC
.	TRBJ1-4	TRBV30	.	CAWRGTEKLFF	TGTGCCTGGAGAGGGACTGAAAAACTGTTTTTT
.	TRBJ1-4	TRBV29-1	.	CSVGRGRVLGEKLFF	TGCAGCGTTGGACGGGGCAGGGTTTTAGGGGAAAAACTGTTTTTT
.	TRBJ2-7	TRBV7-9	.	CASSLGQIYEQYF	TGTGCCAGCAGCTTAGGGCAGATCTACGAGCAGTACTTC
.	TRBJ2-5	TRBV27	TRBD2	CASSRLAGGQETQYF	TGTGCCAGCAGCCGACTAGCGGGGGGACAAGAGACCCAGTACTTC
.	TRBJ2-4	TRBV5-1	.	CASSLGPGDIQYF	TGCGCCAGCAGCTTGGGGCCGGGGGACATTCAGTACTTC
few	TRBJ1-2	TRBV10-3	.	CAITEGGPGYGYTF	TGTGCCATCACCGAGGGGGGTCCGGGGTATGGCTACACCTTC
.	TRBJ1-2	TRBV27	.	CASSPRTQGRGVGYTF	TGTGCCAGCAGTCCGCGAACACAGGGTAGGGGGGTCGGCTACACCTTC
.	TRBJ2-2	TRBV18	TRBD1	CATTTGQGNTGELFF	TGTGCCACCACTACCGGACAGGGGAACACCGGGGAGCTGTTTTTT
.	TRBJ1-5	TRBV4-1	.	CASSQGAAQGRNQPQHF	TGCGCCAGCAGCCAAGGGGCGGCACAGGGTCGCAATCAGCCCCAGCATTTT
.	TRBJ1-2	TRBV29-1	.	CSVGRAGALLRGYTF	TGCAGCGTTGGTCGGGCAGGGGCACTCCTTCGGGGCTACACCTTC
.	TRBJ2-6	TRBV4-2	.	CASSPSSSGANVLTF	TGTGCCAGCAGCCCGTCCAGCTCTGGGGCCAACGTCCTGACTTTC
.	TRBJ1-6	TRBV6-1	TRBD1	CASSEARQGNSPLHF	TGTGCCAGCAGTGAAGCACGACAGGGGAATTCACCCCTCCACTTT
.	TRBJ1-6	TRBV19	TRBD1	CASSSLPGQSSSITPLHF	TGTGCCAGTAGCTCTCTCCCGGGACAGAGTAGCTCGATTACACCCCTCCACTTT
.	TRBJ2-3	TRBV7-2	.	CASTLLSTDTQYF	TGTGCCAGCACCCTCCTATCCACAGATACGCAGTATTTT
once	TRBJ1-2	TRBV10-3	TRBD1	CAISDGQEAYGYTF	TGTGCCATCAGTGACGGACAGGAGGCGTATGGCTACACCTTC
few	TRBJ1-6	TRBV5-5	.	CASSLDAMSSYNSPLHF	TGTGCCAGCAGCTTGGACGCAATGAGCTCCTATAATTCACCCCTCCACTTT
.	TRBJ1-4	TRBV25-1	TRBD1	CASSEGQGGSEKLFF	TGTGCCAGCAGTGAGGGACAGGGGGGGAGTGAAAAACTGTTTTTT
.	TRBJ1-5	TRBV30	.	CAWSGTAYNQPQHF	TGTGCCTGGAGTGGGACAGCTTACAATCAGCCCCAGCATTTT
.	TRBJ2-3	TRBV29-1	.	CSVEEAGRRGGAQYF	TGCAGCGTTGAGGAGGCGGGACGACGGGGTGGAGCGCAGTATTTT
.	TRBJ2-3	TRBV15	.	CATSRGGLAADTQYF	TGTGCCACCAGCAGAGGGGGCCTCGCGGCAGATACGCAGTATTTT
.	TRBJ1-2	TRBV29-1	TRBD1	CSVEGQGWYGYTF	TGCAGCGTTGAGGGACAGGGGTGGTATGGCTACACCTTC
.	TRBJ1-1	TRBV2	.	CASSEGWNTEAFF	TGTGCCAGCAGTGAAGGGTGGAACACTGAAGCTTTCTTT
.	TRBJ2-7	TRBV4-1	.	CASSQGDFGGSSYEQYF	TGCGCCAGCAGCCAAGGGGATTTTGGGGGATCCAGCTACGAGCAGTACTTC
.	TRBJ2-5	TRBV30	.	CAWSVKETQYF	TGTGCCTGGAGTGTAAAAGAGACCCAGTACTTC
.	TRBJ2-2	TRBV9	TRBD1	CASSVGGGPSTGELFF	TGTGCCAGCAGCGTAGGAGGGGGCCCGAGCACCGGGGAGCTGTTTTTT
.	TRBJ1-1	TRBV7-2	.	CASGFTGNTEAFF	TGTGCCAGCGGATTTACGGGGAACACTGAAGCTTTCTTT
.	TRBJ1-1	TRBV30	.	CAWSPRLNTEAFF	TGTGCCTGGAGCCCCAGGCTGAACACTGAAGCTTTCTTT
.	TRBJ2-1	TRBV5-6	.	CASSWDIPGVSYNEQFF	TGTGCCAGCAGCTGGGACATCCCCGGAGTCTCCTACAATGAGCAGTTCTTC
.	TRBJ2-1	TRBV30	.	CALGLLTVNEQFF	TGTGCCTTGGGACTGCTGACCGTGAATGAGCAGTTCTTC
.	TRBJ2-3	TRBV4-1	TRBD2	CASSHLGRGITDTQYF	TGCGCCAGCAGCCACCTTGGGAGGGGCATTACAGATACGCAGTATTTT
.	TRBJ1-1	TRBV7-8	.	CASSLALGASGAFF	TGTGCCAGCAGCTTAGCGTTGGGGGCGTCGGGAGCTTTCTTT
.	TRBJ2-2	TRBV7-9	.	CASDGELFF	TGTGCCAGCGACGGGGAGCTGTTTTTT
few	TRBJ2-7	TRBV1	.	CTSSHGEEADTGSYEQYF	TGCACCAGCAGCCACGGGGAAGAGGCGGACACAGGGTCCTACGAGCAGTACTTC
.	TRBJ1-4	TRBV5-1	.	CASSSQATNEKLFF	TGCGCCAGCAGCTCACAGGCGACGAATGAAAAACTGTTTTTT
few	TRBJ2-7	TRBV7-9	TRBD1	CASSYTGGAGYEQYF	TGTGCCAGCAGCTACACAGGGGGCGCTGGCTACGAGCAGTACTTC
few	TRBJ2-7	TRBV29-1	.	CSVETGLLYEQYF	TGCAGCGTTGAGACAGGCCTCCTCTACGAGCAGTACTTC
.	TRBJ1-5	TRBV29-1	.	CSVKVEGKDQPQHF	TGCAGCGTAAAAGTGGAGGGGAAGGATCAGCCCCAGCATTTT
.	TRBJ2-1	TRBV11-3	.	CASRLDGTNYNEQFF	TGTGCCAGCAGGTTAGACGGGACAAACTACAATGAGCAGTTCTTC
.	TRBJ2-3	TRBV6-5	.	CASGRRDTQYF	TGTGCCAGCGGACGGCGAGATACGCAGTATTTT